Below are 28 T cell receptor beta chains sequenced from a single sample in a study of cytomegalovirus exposure and HLA in healthy donors. Amplification used 60 Vbeta primers and 13 Jbeta primers. The assay was immunoSEQ multiplex PCR, and TCRdb's table has in-frame clones only and misses some. The sample records 150,000 to 200,000 clones, about 90% being singletons. The specimen sequenced was PBMCs. These receptors were collected from a girl under two years old in good health and CMV-seronegative.

V is TRBV4-1 and J is TRBJ1-2, with D possibly TRBD1 on 6 matching bases. CDR1 and CDR2 (germline): MGHRA, YSYEKL. The CDR3 is made up of 15 amino acids. V lost 1 base and J 4 bases, leaving 13 bases between the germline ends. The CDR3: CASSQVTGTGYGYTF. The CDR3 DNA reads TGCGCCAGCAGCCAAGTCACAGGGACGGGCTATGGCTACACCTTC.

The chain joins TRBV5-1 to TRBJ1-1, with TRBD1 identical over 8 bases. The CDR3 is 14 residues long. V gave up 6 bases and J gave up 4 bases; unmatched junction bases: 8. The V gene's germline CDR1 is SGHRS and CDR2 YFSETQ. The CDR3 loop reads CASKDRERGTEAFF. The CDR3 nucleotides read TGCGCCAGCAAGGACAGGGAACGAGGCACTGAAGCTTTCTTT.

The V gene is TRBV7-9, the J gene TRBJ2-3; the match to TRBD2 covers 13 bases. The CDR3 runs to 15 residues. Trimming cost V 2 bases and J 5 bases; bases outside gene matches: 1. The germline V gene has CDR1 SEHNR and CDR2 FQNEAQ (reference sequence). This CDR3 is CASSLTSGRVDTQYF. In DNA form, the CDR3 reads TGTGCCAGCAGCTTAACTAGCGGGAGGGTAGATACGCAGTATTTT.

The J gene is TRBJ2-7, the V gene TRBV30; 7 bases fit TRBD1. The CDR3 contains 17 residues. V was pared by 6 bases and J by 0 bases, with 17 bases of the junction left unmatched. Germline V CDR1 and CDR2: GTSNPN, SVGIG (reference sequence). The CDR3 loop is CACKTGNVLGSSYEQYF. The CDR3 DNA is TGTGCCTGCAAGACAGGGAATGTCTTAGGGAGCTCCTACGAGCAGTACTTC. The variable domain in full, completed from reference TRBV30 and TRBJ2-7, reads SQTIHQWPATLVQPVGSPLSLECTVEGTSNPNLYWYRQAAGRGLQLLFYSVGIGQISSEVPQNLSASRPQDRQFILSSKKLLLSDSGFYLCACKTGNVLGSSYEQYFGPGTRLTVT.

The CDR3 region has the DNA TGTGCCAGCAGCCCCCGTACGACAGGAATAGATACGCAGTATTTT. Amino acids: CASSPRTTGIDTQYF. The chain carries TRBV5-4 and TRBJ2-3, with D possibly being TRBD1 (6 bases). This CDR3 contains 15 residues. Trimming removed 4 bases from V and 5 bases from J, with 17 bases in between. Germline V CDR1 and CDR2: SGHNT, YYREEE (reference sequence).

The chain has TRBV6-1 and TRBJ2-7; 8 bases are shared with TRBD1. Per germline, CDR1 MNHNS and CDR2 SASEGT. J was trimmed by 5 bases and V by 4 bases; bases with no gene match: 7. This CDR3 has 14 residues. Here the CDR3 reads CASSGQGRLNEQYF. The CDR3 bases are TGTGCCAGCAGTGGACAGGGGAGGTTGAACGAGCAGTACTTC.

The chain links TRBV4-2 to TRBJ2-7; TRBD2 is a possible D gene (6 bases). Per the germline V gene, CDR1 is LGHNA and CDR2 is YNFKEQ. The CDR3 is 16 amino acids. Trimming left V 1 base short and J 3 bases short, with 16 bases between. This CDR3 reads CASSQVGDWRDYEQYF. In DNA form, the CDR3 reads TGTGCCAGCAGCCAAGTCGGAGATTGGAGGGACTACGAGCAGTACTTC.

The gene calls are TRBV29-1 and TRBJ1-2; D gene unclear. Trimming shortened V by 3 bases and J by 4 bases, and 9 bases separated the two germline ends. This CDR3 is built from 12 residues. Germline-derived CDR1 and CDR2 are SQVTM and ANQGSEA. In nucleotides, the CDR3 is TGCAGCGTTGATGGTCAGTTCTATGGCTACACCTTC. Its translation: CSVDGQFYGYTF.

This chain connects TRBV5-6 to TRBJ2-7; TRBD1 matches at 8 bases. The V segment lost 3 bases and the J segment 1 base; nucleotides outside the gene matches: 6. The CDR3 has 15 residues. Per the germline V gene, CDR1 is SGHDT and CDR2 is YYEEEE. The CDR3 spells CASSWPGQASYEQYF. DNA for the CDR3: TGTGCCAGCAGCTGGCCGGGACAGGCGTCCTACGAGCAGTACTTC.

The V and J genes are TRBV7-2 and TRBJ2-1; TRBD2 is a possible D gene (7 bases). Trimming left V 5 bases short and J 2 bases short, with 13 bases between. This CDR3 has 15 residues. Germline values: CDR1 SGHTA, CDR2 FQGNSA. The CDR3 protein is CASSTGGTTYNEQFF. The CDR3, as DNA: TGTGCCAGCAGCACCGGGGGGACAACCTACAATGAGCAGTTCTTC. The full variable domain, in which reference TRBV7-2 and TRBJ2-1 provide the parts outside the CDR3, is GAGVSQSPSNKVTEKGKDVELRCDPISGHTALYWYRQSLGQGLEFLIYFQGNSAPDKSGLPSDRFSAERTGGSVSTLTIQRTQQEDSAVYLCASSTGGTTYNEQFFGPGTRLTVL.

This sequence joins TRBV5-6 and TRBJ2-5, with TRBD1 as a possible D gene (6 bases). This CDR3 comprises 14 residues. Germline CDR1 and CDR2: SGHDT and YYEEEE. V was shortened by 2 bases and J by 7 bases, with 15 bases between the two germline ends. The CDR3 loop is CASSFLQGPATQYF. CDR3 DNA sequence: TGTGCCAGCAGCTTTCTCCAGGGGCCGGCGACCCAGTACTTC.

The J gene is TRBJ2-1, the V gene TRBV6-5, with D possibly matching TRBD1 (6 bases). V was pared by 0 bases and J by 8 bases, with 17 bases between. Germline V gene sequence: CDR1 MNHEY, CDR2 SVGAGI. CDR3 length: 16 residues. The CDR3 sequence is CASSYSISQGQDEQFF. CDR3 nucleotide sequence: TGTGCCAGCAGTTACTCGATATCCCAGGGGCAGGATGAGCAGTTCTTC.

The J gene is TRBJ1-2, the V gene TRBV27, with 7 bases identical to TRBD1. V shed 4 bases and J 7 bases; nucleotides not matched to a gene: 9. The CDR3 loop spans 14 amino acids. CDR1 MNHEY and CDR2 SMNVEV come from the germline V gene (reference sequence). CDR3 coding DNA: TGTGCCAGCAGTTCCTTGGACAGGTCGCCTGGCTACACCTTC. Translating it yields CASSSLDRSPGYTF.

J is TRBJ1-2 and V is TRBV19; 7 nucleotides align to TRBD1. V dropped 3 bases and J dropped 7; count of bases not matched to a gene: 5. The V gene's germline CDR1 is LNHDA and CDR2 SQIVND (reference sequence). The CDR3 has 13 residues. The CDR3, as DNA: TGTGCCAGTAGTATGGCGGACAGGCCTGGCTACACCTTC. It codes for CASSMADRPGYTF.

The chain combines TRBV19 with TRBJ2-3; TRBD1 matches at 10 bases. The J segment lost 2 bases and the V segment lost 7 bases, leaving 6 bases of the junction unmatched. Germline lookup yields CDR1 LNHDA and CDR2 SQIVND (reference sequence). The CDR3 sequence is 15 residues long. CDR3 nucleotides: TGTGCCAGTACATACGGGACAGGGGACACAGATACGCAGTATTTT. Protein product: CASTYGTGDTDTQYF.

The chain carries TRBV10-3 and TRBJ1-3; D gene uncertain. Trimming removed 10 bases at V and 1 base at J, with 14 bases between. Germline V lookup: CDR1 ENHRY, CDR2 SYGVKD. CDR3 length: 14 residues. This chain's CDR3 is CASVPALSGNTIYF. CDR3 DNA: TGTGCCAGCGTCCCCGCACTTTCTGGAAACACCATATATTTT.

The V call is TRBV5-5, the J call TRBJ2-7; 7 bases match TRBD2. Germline values: CDR1 SGHKS, CDR2 YYEKEE (reference sequence). The CDR3 is 14 residues long. V trimming: 2 bases; J trimming: 1 base; junction bases outside the gene matches: 3. CDR3 nucleotide sequence: TGTGCCAGCAGCTTCCTAGCGGAATCCTACGAGCAGTACTTC. Protein sequence: CASSFLAESYEQYF.

This rearrangement joins TRBV6-5 to TRBJ1-2, with D possibly matching TRBD1 (6 bases). The V and J ends lost 2 bases and 4 bases respectively, with 14 bases between them. Germline CDR1 MNHEY, CDR2 SVGAGI. The CDR3 extends over 15 amino acids. The CDR3 region is CASSYRPGGGYGYTF. In nucleotides, the CDR3 is TGTGCCAGCAGTTACCGGCCGGGAGGGGGCTATGGCTACACCTTC.

This chain joins TRBV23-1 and TRBJ2-7; a weak D match, TRBD1 (6 bases). TRBV23-1 is an ORF, with its function uncertain. CDR3 size: 15 residues. The V end lost 1 base, the J end lost 1 base, and 11 bases lay between the germline ends. CDR3 sequence: CASSQWDNQSYEQYF. In nucleotides, the CDR3 is TGCGCCAGCAGTCAATGGGACAACCAATCCTACGAGCAGTACTTC.

The V and J genes are TRBV7-9 and TRBJ2-1; 8 nucleotides match TRBD2. Germline lookup yields CDR1 SEHNR and CDR2 FQNEAQ (reference sequence). The CDR3 length is 18 residues. V gave up 1 base and J gave up 0 bases; unmatched junction bases: 8. The DNA for the CDR3 is TGTGCCAGCAGCTTAGGGCTAGCGGGCGGAAGCTCCTACAATGAGCAGTTCTTC. Protein: CASSLGLAGGSSYNEQFF.

The gene calls are TRBV27 and TRBJ1-5; no clear D gene. V was trimmed by 2 bases and J by 0 bases, leaving 2 bases between them. From germline, CDR1 is MNHEY and CDR2 SMNVEV (reference sequence). This CDR3 is built from 13 residues. The CDR3 DNA sequence: TGTGCCAGCAGTTTACATAGCAATCAGCCCCAGCATTTT. Translation: CASSLHSNQPQHF.

The chain carries TRBV6-5 and TRBJ1-2, with D possibly matching TRBD1 (6 bases). Germline CDR1 is MNHEY and CDR2 is SVGAGI. V shed 6 bases and J shed 4 bases, with 12 bases lying between them. The CDR3 loop spans 13 amino acids. Here the CDR3 reads CASSATGPYGYTF. The DNA for the CDR3 is TGTGCCAGCAGCGCCACAGGGCCCTATGGCTACACCTTC.

This clone was counted a single time. This rearrangement joins TRBV11-2 to TRBJ2-2; 9 nucleotides match TRBD1. This CDR3 has 16 residues. V lost 5 bases, J lost 2 bases, and 6 bases stayed unmatched. Germline CDR1 and CDR2: SGHAT and FQNNGV. This chain's CDR3 is CASSPGTGSNTGELFF. CDR3 in DNA: TGTGCCAGCAGCCCCGGGACAGGGAGTAACACCGGGGAGCTGTTTTTT.

Here the CDR3 DNA reads TGCGCCAGCAGCCAAGATAATAGCACGTCTGGAAACACCATATATTTT. This sequence encodes CASSQDNSTSGNTIYF. The chain links TRBV4-1 to TRBJ1-3; the D is unclear. V dropped 0 bases and J dropped 1 base, with 10 bases sitting between them. Germline CDR1 MGHRA, CDR2 YSYEKL. The CDR3 consists of 16 residues.

The rearrangement joins TRBV30 to TRBJ2-2; 7 bases match TRBD2. The CDR3 loop spans 16 amino acids. The germline CDR1 and CDR2 sequences are GTSNPN and SVGIG (reference sequence). V lost 4 bases to trimming and J lost 4 bases; unmatched junction nucleotides: 12. CDR3 sequence: CAWKGWGGRGTGELFF. CDR3 coding DNA: TGTGCCTGGAAGGGGTGGGGCGGGAGAGGCACCGGGGAGCTGTTTTTT.

J is TRBJ2-7 and V is TRBV6-1, with 7 bases lining up with TRBD2. V dropped 4 bases and J dropped 0; count of bases not matched to a gene: 6. The CDR3 contains 15 residues. Germline-derived CDR1 and CDR2 are MNHNS and SASEGT. The CDR3 is CASSASGIASYEQYF. The DNA of the CDR3 is TGTGCCAGCAGTGCAAGCGGGATTGCCTCCTACGAGCAGTACTTC.

This clone was observed once. The CDR3 reads CASRPTGYGNTIYF. The CDR3, as DNA: TGTGCCAGCAGGCCGACAGGGTACGGAAACACCATATATTTT. The chain joins TRBV2 to TRBJ1-3; 7 bases match TRBD1. CDR3 size: 14 residues. CDR1 SNHLY and CDR2 FYNNEI come from the germline V gene. Germline trimming cut 6 bases from V and 4 bases from J; bases unmatched to any gene: 6. Variable domain in full (rest from reference TRBV2 and TRBJ1-3): EPEVTQTPSHQVTQMGQEVILRCVPISNHLYFYWYRQILGQKVEFLVSFYNNEISEKSEIFDDQFSVERPDGSNFTLKIRSTKLEDSAMYFCASRPTGYGNTIYFGEGSWLTVV.

The rearrangement joins TRBV10-3 to TRBJ2-1; D gene ambiguous. CDR3 length equals 17 residues. Trimming removed 3 bases from V and 1 base from J, with 16 bases in between. The V gene's germline CDR1 is ENHRY and CDR2 SYGVKD. In DNA, the CDR3 is TGTGCCATCAGTGATCGATCTAACGCGGTATCCTACAATGAGCAGTTCTTC. Protein: CAISDRSNAVSYNEQFF.